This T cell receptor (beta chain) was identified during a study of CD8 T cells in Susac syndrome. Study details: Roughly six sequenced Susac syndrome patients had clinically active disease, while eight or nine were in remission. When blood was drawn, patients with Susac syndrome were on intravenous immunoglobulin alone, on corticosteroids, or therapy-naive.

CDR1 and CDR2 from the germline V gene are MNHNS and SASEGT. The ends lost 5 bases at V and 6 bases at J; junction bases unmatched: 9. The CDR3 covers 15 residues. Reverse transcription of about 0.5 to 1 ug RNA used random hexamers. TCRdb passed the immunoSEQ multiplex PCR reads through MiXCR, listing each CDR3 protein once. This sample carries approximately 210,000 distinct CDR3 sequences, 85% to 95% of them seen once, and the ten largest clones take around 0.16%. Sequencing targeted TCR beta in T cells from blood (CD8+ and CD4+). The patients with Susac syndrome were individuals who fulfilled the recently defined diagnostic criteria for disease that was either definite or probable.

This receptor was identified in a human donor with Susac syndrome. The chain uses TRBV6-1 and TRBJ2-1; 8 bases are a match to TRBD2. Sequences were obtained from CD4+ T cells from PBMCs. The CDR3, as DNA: TGTGCCAGCAGTTCTGGAGCGGGGGCGATCAATGAGCAGTTCTTC. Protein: CASSSGAGAINEQFF.